Listed here are 17 T cell receptor beta chains from one sample, sequenced in a study of OX40 agonist ivuxolimab in advanced cancers. Repertoires were generated with immunoSEQ multiplex PCR, while TCRdb's copy carries only in-frame clones and drops some. Counted here are about 38,000 clones, 75% to 90% occurring once; the ten biggest clones make up under 35%. The sample was CD4+ or CD8+ T cells sorted from blood, taken in a trial of the OX40 agonist ivuxolimab. The receptors derive from an adult with an advanced solid tumor such as melanoma, head and neck, liver or kidney cancer.

The V gene is TRBV11-2, the J gene TRBJ1-6; 9 bases fit TRBD1. This CDR3 has 15 residues. V shed 5 bases, J shed 8 bases, and the junction held 7 bases outside the gene matches. CDR1 SGHAT and CDR2 FQNNGV come from the germline V gene. CDR3 protein: CASSRSGTGYSPLHF. CDR3 DNA: TGTGCCAGCAGCCGATCCGGGACAGGGTATTCACCCCTCCACTTT.

V is TRBV10-2 and J is TRBJ1-2; D gene ambiguous. The germline CDR1 and CDR2 sequences are WSHSY and SAAADI. This CDR3 region has 12 residues. V was pared by 0 bases and J by 6 bases, with 5 bases between. The CDR3 nucleotides are TGCGCCAGCAGTGAGTCGGCTGATGGCTACACCTTC. Translated, it gives CASSESADGYTF.

CDR3 residues: CASSSRLAGAPDTQYF. The CDR3 DNA follows: TGCGCCAGCAGCTCACGACTAGCGGGAGCTCCGGATACGCAGTATTTT. V usage is TRBV5-1 and J usage is TRBJ2-3; 12 positions agree with TRBD2. The germline V gene has CDR1 SGHRS and CDR2 YFSETQ. The CDR3 sequence is 16 residues long. V lost 3 bases to trimming and J lost 6 bases; unmatched junction nucleotides: 8. The whole variable domain, remainder taken from reference TRBV5-1 and TRBJ2-3, is KAGVTQTPRYLIKTRGQQVTLSCSPISGHRSVSWYQQTPGQGLQFLFEYFSETQRNKGNFPGRFSGRQFSNSRSEMNVSTLELGDSALYLCASSSRLAGAPDTQYFGPGTRLTVL.

This clone has only a few counts. The chain couples TRBV4-2 to TRBJ2-5; 8 nucleotides line up with TRBD2. Germline V gene data show CDR1 as LGHNA and CDR2 as YNFKEQ. J lost 4 bases, V lost 1 base, and 5 bases had no gene match. The CDR3 extends over 15 amino acids. CDR3 region: CASSQAGGSPETQYF. The CDR3 nucleotides are TGTGCCAGCAGCCAAGCGGGGGGGTCGCCAGAGACCCAGTACTTC.

The chain links TRBV2 to TRBJ1-2; weak D call: TRBD1 (6 bases). V gave up 5 bases and J gave up 7 bases, with 14 bases separating them. This CDR3 has 13 residues. The V gene's germline CDR1 is SNHLY and CDR2 FYNNEI. The CDR3 DNA reads as TGTGCCAGCAGTACCACAGGGATGGGTGGCTACACCTTC. It encodes CASSTTGMGGYTF.

The chain recombines TRBV19 with TRBJ1-5, with a weak D call TRBD1 (5 bases). V was shortened by 3 bases and J by 1 base, with 7 bases between the two germline ends. Germline lookup yields CDR1 LNHDA and CDR2 SQIVND (reference sequence). The CDR3 spans 14 residues. The DNA of the CDR3 is TGTGCCAGTAGTATGTGGGACAGCAATCAGCCCCAGCATTTT. This encodes CASSMWDSNQPQHF.

V usage is TRBV9 and J usage is TRBJ2-2, with TRBD2 identical over 14 bases. From germline, CDR1 is SGDLS and CDR2 YYNGEE. Germline trimming cut 4 bases from V and 1 base from J; bases unmatched to any gene: 9. This CDR3 is built from 19 residues. The CDR3 region is CASSIGLAGGLENTGELFF. The CDR3 coding sequence is TGTGCCAGCAGCATCGGACTAGCGGGAGGATTGGAGAACACCGGGGAGCTGTTTTTT.

The J gene is TRBJ2-2, the V gene TRBV9; the D call may be TRBD1 or TRBD2 (5 bases each). The CDR3 is 15 amino acids. Germline loops: CDR1 SGDLS, CDR2 YYNGEE. Trimming cost V 1 base and J 4 bases, with 11 bases left between them. The CDR3 DNA follows: TGTGCCAGCAGCGTAAGTCCAGGGACCACCGGGGAGCTGTTTTTT. Its protein product is CASSVSPGTTGELFF. Drawing the rest from reference TRBV9 and TRBJ2-2, the complete variable domain is DSGVTQTPKHLITATGQRVTLRCSPRSGDLSVYWYQQSLDQGLQFLIQYYNGEERAKGNILERFSAQQFPDLHSELNLSSLELGDSALYFCASSVSPGTTGELFFGEGSRLTVL.

This clone was recorded a few times. The chain uses TRBV7-6 and TRBJ1-5; no firm D call. This CDR3 spans 15 amino acids. Trimming removed 0 bases from V and 0 bases from J, with 6 bases in between. Germline V gene data show CDR1 as SGHVS and CDR2 as FNYEAQ. The CDR3 coding sequence is TGTGCCAGCAGCTTAGCACAGTATAGCAATCAGCCCCAGCATTTT. Encoded protein: CASSLAQYSNQPQHF.

The chain is built from TRBV10-3 and TRBJ2-5, with D hard to call. Germline V gives CDR1 ENHRY, CDR2 SYGVKD. Trimming took 3 bases from V and 4 from J, leaving 3 bases between them. There are 11 residues in the CDR3. The CDR3 region has the DNA TGTGCCATCAGTGAAGGAGAGACCCAGTACTTC. It is translated as CAISEGETQYF.

This rearrangement joins TRBV7-6 to TRBJ1-5; a possible D gene is TRBD1 (5 bases). The V and J ends lost 2 bases and 9 bases respectively, with 11 bases between them. The CDR3 has 13 amino acids. Germline V gives CDR1 SGHVS, CDR2 FNYEAQ. As DNA, the CDR3 is TGTGCCAGCAGCTTATGGGGGGTTGGGCCCCAGCATTTT. Translating gives CASSLWGVGPQHF. The complete variable domain, with remaining parts taken from reference TRBV7-6 and TRBJ1-5, reads GAGVSQSPRYKVTKRGQDVALRCDPISGHVSLYWYRQALGQGPEFLTYFNYEAQQDKSGLPNDRFSAERPEGSISTLTIQRTEQRDSAMYRCASSLWGVGPQHFGDGTRLSIL.

CDR3 sequence reads: CASSWTQNTGELFF. The CDR3 bases are TGTGCCAGCAGCTGGACCCAGAACACCGGGGAGCTGTTTTTT. The chain couples TRBV5-4 to TRBJ2-2; D is uncertain. The CDR3 is made up of 14 amino acids. V shed 3 bases and J shed 1 base, with 7 bases lying between them. Germline V gives CDR1 SGHNT, CDR2 YYREEE (reference sequence).

V usage is TRBV7-9 and J usage is TRBJ1-2; D perhaps matches TRBD1 (5 bases). Germline CDR1 SEHNR, CDR2 FQNEAQ (reference sequence). The CDR3 length is 14 residues. Trimming took off 3 bases at V and 7 bases at J, with 15 bases between the two ends. As DNA, the CDR3 is TGTGCCAGCAGCTTTGACCCTATGGGGGGTGGCTACACCTTC. Translation: CASSFDPMGGGYTF.

The chain recombines TRBV6-5 with TRBJ1-2, with D unclear. The V gene's germline CDR1 is MNHEY and CDR2 SVGAGI. The CDR3 totals 14 residues. Trimming left V 0 bases short and J 2 bases short, with 7 bases between. For the CDR3, the DNA is TGTGCCAGCAGTTACTCAGTGGGAAACTATGGCTACACCTTC. Its translation is CASSYSVGNYGYTF.

The genes are TRBV9 and TRBJ2-3; no clear D. V lost 0 bases and J 1 base, leaving 6 bases between the germline ends. CDR1 is SGDLS and CDR2 is YYNGEE in the germline V gene. CDR3 length: 14 amino acids. CDR3 coding DNA: TGTGCCAGCAGCGTAGGTGTGGGCACAGATACGCAGTATTTT. Encoded protein: CASSVGVGTDTQYF.

V gene TRBV6-1 combines with J gene TRBJ2-5; 10 bases are shared with TRBD1. Looked up from germline, CDR1 is MNHNS and CDR2 is SASEGT. V shed 6 bases and J 4 bases; nucleotides not matched to a gene: 5. There are 14 residues in the CDR3. CDR3 region: CASRRTGGRETQYF. CDR3 nucleotides: TGTGCCAGCAGACGGACAGGGGGAAGAGAGACCCAGTACTTC.

This CDR3 is CASLRGGYEQYF. The CDR3 DNA sequence: TGTGCCAGCCTTCGGGGGGGGTACGAGCAGTACTTC. The chain couples TRBV2 to TRBJ2-7, with 8 bases fitting TRBD2. The CDR3 covers 12 residues. V lost 8 bases, J lost 4 bases, and 4 bases stayed unmatched. CDR1 SNHLY and CDR2 FYNNEI come from the germline V gene.